This is a list of T cell receptor beta chains from one sample in a study of post-analysis software for immune sequencing data. Via MiXCR, TCRdb re-called the PCR reads, giving one row per CDR3 protein. The data show about 770,000 distinct CDR3 sequences, about 43% seen once. The sample taken for sequencing was blood. These receptors were taken from a girl between 5 and 17 years old with multiple sclerosis. Each CDR3 is given with its conserved first and last residue. D genes are given only for firm matches. Expanded clones get a size class; other rows say once, few or many, or leave the size out.

clone_size: NA
j_call: TRBJ2-1
d_call: NA
v_call: TRBV15
cdr3_nt: TGTGCCACCAGCAGAGGGGTTGGGGGAAACTCCTACAATGAGCAGTTCTTC
cdr3_aa: CATSRGVGGNSYNEQFF

clone_size: NA
j_call: TRBJ2-3
d_call: TRBD1
v_call: TRBV12-3/TRBV12-4
cdr3_nt: TGTGCCAGTCGCGGACAGGGAATTGGAGGGAGCACAGATACGCAGTATTTT
cdr3_aa: CASRGQGIGGSTDTQYF

clone_size: few
j_call: TRBJ2-7
d_call: NA
v_call: TRBV20-1
cdr3_nt: TGCAGTGCTGCGGAACTCAGGATCCCCTACGAGCAGTACTTC
cdr3_aa: CSAAELRIPYEQYF

clone_size: NA
j_call: TRBJ2-3
d_call: TRBD2
v_call: TRBV20-1
cdr3_nt: TGCAGTGCTCCCCGGACTAGCGGAGACCTCACAGATACGCAGTATTTT
cdr3_aa: CSAPRTSGDLTDTQYF

clone_size: NA
j_call: TRBJ1-2
d_call: TRBD1
v_call: TRBV2
cdr3_nt: TGTGCCAGCAGAGGACAGGACCGCTATGGCTACACCTTC
cdr3_aa: CASRGQDRYGYTF

clone_size: NA
j_call: TRBJ2-1
d_call: NA
v_call: TRBV12-3/TRBV12-4
cdr3_nt: TGTGCCAGCAGTATCACCGGGTCCGGGGGATACAATGAGCAGTTCTTC
cdr3_aa: CASSITGSGGYNEQFF

clone_size: NA
j_call: TRBJ2-7
d_call: NA
v_call: TRBV18
cdr3_nt: TGTGCCAGCTCAATCGGACTCTGGAGCTCCTACGAGCAGTACTTC
cdr3_aa: CASSIGLWSSYEQYF

clone_size: few
j_call: TRBJ2-1
d_call: NA
v_call: TRBV10-3
cdr3_nt: TGTGCCATCAGTGAGTCATGGGAAACAGGGAGCGCCCACAATGAGCAGTTCTTC
cdr3_aa: CAISESWETGSAHNEQFF

clone_size: few
j_call: TRBJ2-7
d_call: TRBD2
v_call: TRBV6-5
cdr3_nt: TGTGCCAGCAGCCGGATCATAGCGGGACTGAACGAGCAGTACTTC
cdr3_aa: CASSRIIAGLNEQYF

clone_size: few
j_call: TRBJ2-1
d_call: TRBD1
v_call: TRBV20-1
cdr3_nt: TGCAGTGCTAGATCCCGGACAGGGTTGGTCTACAATGAGCAGTTCTTC
cdr3_aa: CSARSRTGLVYNEQFF

clone_size: few
j_call: TRBJ2-5
d_call: TRBD1
v_call: TRBV6-2/TRBV6-3
cdr3_nt: TGTGCCAGCAGTCCTACGGGACAGTTCGTCGTTCAAGAGACCCAGTACTTC
cdr3_aa: CASSPTGQFVVQETQYF

clone_size: few
j_call: TRBJ1-1
d_call: NA
v_call: TRBV5-1
cdr3_nt: TGCGCCAGCAGCGGGATCAGGGGTGAGGGGAACACTGAAGCTTTCTTT
cdr3_aa: CASSGIRGEGNTEAFF

clone_size: few
j_call: TRBJ2-3
d_call: NA
v_call: TRBV12-3/TRBV12-4
cdr3_nt: TGTGCCAGCAGTTTGGTGTCAGGGGCAGATACGCAGTATTTT
cdr3_aa: CASSLVSGADTQYF

clone_size: NA
j_call: TRBJ1-1
d_call: NA
v_call: TRBV19
cdr3_nt: TGTGCCAGTGGATTCCGAATGAACACTGAAGCTTTCTTT
cdr3_aa: CASGFRMNTEAFF

clone_size: NA
j_call: TRBJ1-5
d_call: TRBD1
v_call: TRBV29-1
cdr3_nt: TGCAGCGTCGGGACAGCCTGGGATCAGCCCCAGCATTTT
cdr3_aa: CSVGTAWDQPQHF

clone_size: NA
j_call: TRBJ1-1
d_call: NA
v_call: TRBV12-3/TRBV12-4
cdr3_nt: TGTGCCAGCATCTCGCCTCTGAACACTGAAGCTTTCTTT
cdr3_aa: CASISPLNTEAFF

clone_size: NA
j_call: TRBJ2-1
d_call: TRBD2
v_call: TRBV7-3
cdr3_nt: TGTGCCAGCAGCTTGACTAGCGGGAGAAACAATGAGCAGTTCTTC
cdr3_aa: CASSLTSGRNNEQFF

clone_size: NA
j_call: TRBJ2-7
d_call: TRBD2
v_call: TRBV7-9
cdr3_nt: TGTGCCAGCAGCTCAAGTCCCCCAGCGGGGACCTACGAGCAGTACTTC
cdr3_aa: CASSSSPPAGTYEQYF

clone_size: once
j_call: TRBJ2-5
d_call: TRBD1
v_call: TRBV3-1
cdr3_nt: TGTGCCAGCAGCCATTTCCCGGGACAGGGACGGCAGTACTTC
cdr3_aa: CASSHFPGQGRQYF

clone_size: few
j_call: TRBJ1-2
d_call: NA
v_call: TRBV3-1
cdr3_nt: TGTGCCAGCAGCCACATTCTACAGGGCGTCGGCTACACCTTC
cdr3_aa: CASSHILQGVGYTF

clone_size: NA
j_call: TRBJ2-1
d_call: NA
v_call: TRBV5-1
cdr3_nt: TGCGCCAGCAGTCAGAACCCAAGCTGGAATGAGCAGTTCTTC
cdr3_aa: CASSQNPSWNEQFF

clone_size: NA
j_call: TRBJ1-1
d_call: TRBD1
v_call: TRBV6-5
cdr3_nt: TGTGCCAGCAGTTACTTGGGCAGGGGGGGCACTGAAGCTTTCTTT
cdr3_aa: CASSYLGRGGTEAFF

clone_size: NA
j_call: TRBJ2-3
d_call: NA
v_call: TRBV9
cdr3_nt: TGTGCCAGCAGCATAGAAGACGGGTCAGATACGCAGTATTTT
cdr3_aa: CASSIEDGSDTQYF

clone_size: NA
j_call: TRBJ2-1
d_call: NA
v_call: TRBV27
cdr3_nt: TGTGCCAGCAGCTCCGACCAGTACAATGAGCAGTTCTTC
cdr3_aa: CASSSDQYNEQFF

clone_size: NA
j_call: TRBJ1-5
d_call: NA
v_call: TRBV20-1
cdr3_nt: TGCAGTGCCAGGGTCAGGGGCGACGGCAATCAGCCCCAGCATTTT
cdr3_aa: CSARVRGDGNQPQHF

clone_size: NA
j_call: TRBJ1-1
d_call: TRBD1
v_call: TRBV3-1
cdr3_nt: TGTGCCAGCAGCCAAGATACAGGGGTGCGGACTGAAGCTTTCTTT
cdr3_aa: CASSQDTGVRTEAFF

clone_size: NA
j_call: TRBJ2-1
d_call: TRBD2
v_call: TRBV7-9
cdr3_nt: TGTGCCAGCAGCTTACGTAGCGGGAGCTCTCCCTACAATGAGCAGTTCTTC
cdr3_aa: CASSLRSGSSPYNEQFF

clone_size: NA
j_call: TRBJ2-5
d_call: NA
v_call: TRBV20-1
cdr3_nt: TGCAGTGCCGCCTTTTGGCAAGAGACCCAGTACTTC
cdr3_aa: CSAAFWQETQYF

clone_size: NA
j_call: TRBJ1-2
d_call: NA
v_call: TRBV20-1
cdr3_nt: TGCAGTGCCCAAAGGGATGGGGAGGGCTACACCTTC
cdr3_aa: CSAQRDGEGYTF

clone_size: NA
j_call: TRBJ1-5
d_call: NA
v_call: TRBV2
cdr3_nt: TGTGCCAGCATGAGGGTTCTCAATCAGCCCCAGCATTTT
cdr3_aa: CASMRVLNQPQHF

clone_size: NA
j_call: TRBJ2-6
d_call: NA
v_call: TRBV5-1
cdr3_nt: TGCGCCAGCAGCTTTCGTTCAGGGGTCCCCAGCTCTGGGGCCAACGTCCTGACTTTC
cdr3_aa: CASSFRSGVPSSGANVLTF

clone_size: NA
j_call: TRBJ2-5
d_call: NA
v_call: TRBV9
cdr3_nt: TGTGCCGGCAGCGCGGAGGGCGATGTCGAGACCCAGTACTTC
cdr3_aa: CAGSAEGDVETQYF

clone_size: NA
j_call: TRBJ2-7
d_call: TRBD1
v_call: TRBV6-1
cdr3_nt: TGTGCCAGTCCGGGGACAGGGACCTACGAGCAGTACTTC
cdr3_aa: CASPGTGTYEQYF

clone_size: once
j_call: TRBJ1-5
d_call: NA
v_call: TRBV5-5
cdr3_nt: TGTGCCAGCAGCCGGGGGGCCGAGCAGCCCCAGCATTTT
cdr3_aa: CASSRGAEQPQHF

clone_size: few
j_call: TRBJ1-1
d_call: NA
v_call: TRBV28
cdr3_nt: TGTGCCAGCAGTTTATACCGCGGGGGCTGGGAGACTTTCTTT
cdr3_aa: CASSLYRGGWETFF

clone_size: NA
j_call: TRBJ2-7
d_call: TRBD2
v_call: TRBV5-1
cdr3_nt: TGCGCCAGCAGCCCACAAGGCGGGGGCTACGAGCAGTACTTC
cdr3_aa: CASSPQGGGYEQYF

clone_size: few
j_call: TRBJ2-7
d_call: NA
v_call: TRBV10-3
cdr3_nt: TGTGCCATCAGTACGGACCCTTGGGACATGTACTACGAGCAGTACTTC
cdr3_aa: CAISTDPWDMYYEQYF

clone_size: few
j_call: TRBJ2-5
d_call: NA
v_call: TRBV12-3/TRBV12-4
cdr3_nt: TGTGCCAGCAGTGGCGGGACACCGCTGCGTCGGTACTTC
cdr3_aa: CASSGGTPLRRYF

clone_size: NA
j_call: TRBJ2-7
d_call: TRBD2
v_call: TRBV7-2
cdr3_nt: TGTGCCAGCAGCACAACGGGAGGGAGATACGAGCAGTACTTC
cdr3_aa: CASSTTGGRYEQYF

clone_size: NA
j_call: TRBJ2-3
d_call: NA
v_call: TRBV7-3
cdr3_nt: TGTGCCAGCAGCTCCGGCGCTAGCACAGATACGCAGTATTTT
cdr3_aa: CASSSGASTDTQYF

clone_size: NA
j_call: TRBJ1-2
d_call: NA
v_call: TRBV20-1
cdr3_nt: TGCAGTGCCCTTAGTTGGGGAGAGGTTGGCTACACCTTC
cdr3_aa: CSALSWGEVGYTF

clone_size: NA
j_call: TRBJ2-1
d_call: TRBD2
v_call: TRBV14
cdr3_nt: TGTGCCAGCAGCCTTCAGGGGGGACTAGCGGGCGTTCACAATGAGCAGTTCTTC
cdr3_aa: CASSLQGGLAGVHNEQFF

clone_size: NA
j_call: TRBJ2-7
d_call: NA
v_call: TRBV3-1
cdr3_nt: TGTGCCAGCAGCCAGGCGGGGGGGACAGGGAGCTCCTACGAGCAGTACTTC
cdr3_aa: CASSQAGGTGSSYEQYF

clone_size: NA
j_call: TRBJ1-2
d_call: TRBD1
v_call: TRBV12-3/TRBV12-4
cdr3_nt: TGTGCCAGCAGCCCCGGGACAGACCTGGGCTACACCTTC
cdr3_aa: CASSPGTDLGYTF

clone_size: NA
j_call: TRBJ2-7
d_call: NA
v_call: TRBV15
cdr3_nt: TGTGCCACCAGCAGGAAGAGCTACGAGCAGTACTTC
cdr3_aa: CATSRKSYEQYF

clone_size: NA
j_call: TRBJ1-4
d_call: NA
v_call: TRBV12-3/TRBV12-4
cdr3_nt: TGTGCCAGCAGTGGACAGACAACTAATGAAAAACTGTTTTTT
cdr3_aa: CASSGQTTNEKLFF

clone_size: few
j_call: TRBJ2-7
d_call: TRBD1
v_call: TRBV5-1
cdr3_nt: TGCGCCAGCAGCCTCCAGCCCTCCACAGGGGGCGACGAGCAGTACTTC
cdr3_aa: CASSLQPSTGGDEQYF

clone_size: NA
j_call: TRBJ1-2
d_call: NA
v_call: TRBV7-3
cdr3_nt: TGTGCCAGCAGCTTAGAATCCCCGGGAACGGGCGGCTACACCTTC
cdr3_aa: CASSLESPGTGGYTF

clone_size: once
j_call: TRBJ2-7
d_call: TRBD2
v_call: TRBV7-9
cdr3_nt: TGTGCCAGCAGCTTATCGGTAGTAGCGGGACCCTACGAGCAGTACTTC
cdr3_aa: CASSLSVVAGPYEQYF

clone_size: NA
j_call: TRBJ2-7
d_call: NA
v_call: TRBV7-6
cdr3_nt: TGTGCCAGCAGCACATGGGGGGTCGGAGGCTACGAGCAGTACTTC
cdr3_aa: CASSTWGVGGYEQYF

clone_size: NA
j_call: TRBJ2-6
d_call: NA
v_call: TRBV12-3/TRBV12-4
cdr3_nt: TGTGCCAGCAGTTTAATGGACGGCCGGCCTGGGGCCAACGTCCTGACTTTC
cdr3_aa: CASSLMDGRPGANVLTF

clone_size: few
j_call: TRBJ2-2
d_call: NA
v_call: TRBV12-3/TRBV12-4
cdr3_nt: TGTGCCAGCACTCGGGACTCTTTGGGCGGGGAGCTGTTTTTT
cdr3_aa: CASTRDSLGGELFF

clone_size: NA
j_call: TRBJ1-5
d_call: NA
v_call: TRBV6-5
cdr3_nt: TGTGCCACGACTGGGGGATACAATCAGCCCCAGCATTTT
cdr3_aa: CATTGGYNQPQHF

clone_size: NA
j_call: TRBJ1-5
d_call: NA
v_call: TRBV5-1
cdr3_nt: TGCGCCAGCAGCTTCCAGGGTGGTCAGCCCCAGCATTTT
cdr3_aa: CASSFQGGQPQHF